This TCR beta chain was found in a study of cytomegalovirus exposure and HLA in healthy donors. As to this clone: Its antigen is as yet unknown.

Primers: 60 Vbeta forward and 13 Jbeta reverse. The protocol was immunoSEQ multiplex PCR, while the TCRdb copy is restricted to in-frame clones and leaves out a portion. The profile shows some 170,000 clones, approximately 70% of them singletons. J lost 0 bases, V lost 10 bases, and 10 bases had no gene match. CDR1 is SNHLY, CDR2 FYNNEI, per germline. This CDR3 has 15 amino acids. Nominally healthy donors were sampled, though unrecorded immune exposures were likely. Recording of this donor's CMV serostatus was not done. Study results and caveats: TRBV6-2, TRBV6-3 and some other V segments were excluded as indistinguishable. Later on, an analysis found that several of the most significant clusters appeared to be linked to common viral pathogens, which included parvovirus B19.

The rearrangement uses TRBV2 and TRBJ2-7, with TRBD1 matching over 9 bases. The source is a human donor in good health. Material for sequencing was PBMCs. Written as DNA, the CDR3 is TGTGCCACCCACCGGAGGGGACAGGGCTCCTACGAGCAGTACTTC. Its translation is CATHRRGQGSYEQYF.